The entry below describes one TCR beta chain. Total RNA amounts of at least 6 micrograms were extracted per sample. The authors ran a second PCR of about 6 to 11 cycles using a sample-barcoded 5' primer and a J-beta primer mix. TCRdb reprocessed the 5' RACE reads via MiXCR and lists one record per CDR3 protein. The sample records some 1,000,000 distinct CDR3 sequences, under 30% being singletons. Germline values: CDR1 SEHNR, CDR2 FQNEAQ (reference sequence). This CDR3 has 16 residues. This sample is drawn from a study of blood T cells in healthy people across ages. This sample was shared with a second study, whose subject was T cells of mothers and their children.

V usage is TRBV7-9 and J usage is TRBJ2-1; weak D call: TRBD1 (6 bases). The end of the DNA aligns better with TRBJ2-5, so the J call may be wrong. The sequence was collected from a girl aged 2 to 9 in good health. Sequencing input: blood. For the CDR3, the DNA is TGTGCCAGCAGCTTAAGGCTACCAGGGGAATCGGAGACCCAGTACTTC. Translation: CASSLRLPGESETQYF.